This record concerns one T cell receptor (beta chain) sequence. V lost 6 bases and J lost 5, with 13 bases in between. There are 14 residues in the CDR3. Germline-derived CDR1 and CDR2 are LGHNA and YSLEER. This sample stems from a study of T cell responses to AZD1222 COVID-19 vaccine. The data were produced by immunoSEQ multiplex PCR, yet TCRdb's version contains in-frame clones alone and is incomplete. The profile covers tens of thousands of clones, with around 90% appearing a single time and roughly 5.2% taken by the ten largest. This receptor was obtained from an adult in good health. This chain links TRBV4-3 with TRBJ1-4; tentative D call: TRBD1 (5 bases). Sequencing used peripheral blood, obtained on day 0 of AZD1222 vaccination. CDR3 bases: TGCGCCAGCAGTCACCGGGACGGGAATGAAAAACTGTTTTTT. Protein sequence: CASSHRDGNEKLFF.